This T cell receptor beta chain comes out of a study of blood T cells in healthy people across ages. Study-wide results and limits: Strong correlation existed between TCR beta diversity and naive T cell percentage.

The V gene lost 5 bases and the J gene lost 8 bases, with 19 bases spanning the gap. This CDR3 has 15 amino acids. From germline, CDR1 is ENHRY and CDR2 SYGVKD. Points on this clonotype: Its antigen remains unidentified.

The extraction recovered at least 5.5 micrograms of total RNA per sample. A second PCR of 7 to 11 cycles used a sample-barcoded 5' primer and a J-beta primer mix. TCRdb used MiXCR to reprocess the 5' RACE reads, holding one entry per CDR3 protein. This sample carries 700,000 to 1,000,000 distinct CDR3 sequences, roughly 44% of them seen once, and the ten largest clones take approximately 20%. What was sequenced was blood. The V and J genes are TRBV10-3 and TRBJ2-1; D is ambiguous. This sequence originates from a man aged 60 to 75 in good health. The CDR3: CAISSSDARAYEQFF. The CDR3 nucleotides read TGTGCCATCAGTTCTTCCGACGCGCGAGCTTATGAGCAGTTCTTC.